Shown below are 32 T cell receptor beta chains from a single sample sequenced in a study of blood T cell repertoires in COVID-19. Generated by immunoSEQ multiplex PCR, the TCRdb table keeps only in-frame clones and is missing some. The sample has some 300,000 clones; 85% to 90% are singletons. The source material was peripheral blood. The receptor set was obtained from a woman aged 50 to 60 with COVID-19, enrolled during active disease.

CDR3 region: CARTGVGSGNTIYF. The CDR3 DNA sequence: TGTGCCAGGACAGGGGTCGGCTCTGGAAACACCATATATTTT. The chain employs TRBV19 and TRBJ1-3; 8 nucleotides agree with TRBD1. Trimming took 9 bases from V and 0 from J; bases not matched to a gene: 4. In germline, CDR1 is LNHDA, CDR2 SQIVND (reference sequence). There are 14 residues in the CDR3.

The J gene is TRBJ1-1, the V gene TRBV11-1; D may be TRBD1 (5 bases). The germline V and J ends were trimmed by 5 bases and 4 bases, with 14 bases remaining between them. This CDR3 spans 14 amino acids. The germline V gene has CDR1 SGHAT and CDR2 FQDESV (reference sequence). DNA for the CDR3: TGTGCCAGCAGCCCTACTTTGGGGCCCACTGAAGCTTTCTTT. Protein: CASSPTLGPTEAFF.

DNA of the CDR3: TGTGCCACCAGCAGAGACGGAGGCGGGGAGCTGTTTTTT. It yields the protein CATSRDGGGELFF. The chain carries TRBV15 and TRBJ2-2; a possible D gene is TRBD2 (5 bases). Germline V gene lookup returns CDR1 LNHNV and CDR2 YYDKDF (reference sequence). This CDR3 contains 13 residues. Trimming took 0 bases from V and 7 from J, leaving 6 bases between them.

This clone was observed once. One end of the junction does not line up with germline, which may come from a read error. V gene TRBV14 combines with J gene TRBJ1-3; possible D gene TRBD1, 5 bases. Germline-derived CDR1 and CDR2 are SGHDN and FVKESK. CDR3 length: 15 amino acids. Here the CDR3 reads CASSQGGTAGTTIYF. The CDR3 DNA sequence: TGTGCCAGCAGCCAAGGTGGGACTGCTGGAACCACCATATATTTT. Full variable domain (outside the CDR3, taken from reference TRBV14 and TRBJ1-3): EAGVTQFPSHSVIEKGQTVTLRCDPISGHDNLYWYRRVMGKEIKFLLHFVKESKQDESGMPNNRFLAERTGGTYSTLKVQPAELEDSGVYFCASSQGGTAGTTIYFGEGSWLTVV.

V and J are TRBV6-6 and TRBJ2-7, with D possibly being TRBD1 (6 bases). CDR1 and CDR2 (germline): MNHNY, SVGAGI (reference sequence). V lost 7 bases, J lost 4 bases, and 14 bases lay in between. The CDR3 has 13 residues. CDR3 sequence (DNA): TGTGCCAGCAATGCCCAGGGGCGTTACGAGCAGTACTTC. It yields the protein CASNAQGRYEQYF.

The chain employs TRBV24-1 and TRBJ2-1; TRBD2 matches 12 bases. Germline CDR1 is KGHDR and CDR2 is SFDVKD. This CDR3 comprises 16 residues. V lost 4 bases to trimming and J lost 6 bases; unmatched junction nucleotides: 6. The CDR3 DNA follows: TGTGCCACCAGTGACCAGACTAGCGGGAGAGGCAATGAGCAGTTCTTC. Translated: CATSDQTSGRGNEQFF.

This chain links TRBV24-1 with TRBJ2-2, with TRBD2 matching over 13 bases. Germline loops: CDR1 KGHDR, CDR2 SFDVKD. V dropped 3 bases and J dropped 5; count of bases not matched to a gene: 5. CDR3 length: 17 residues. CDR3 coding DNA: TGTGCCACCAGTGATCCCGGACTAGCGGGAGCGACCGGGGAGCTGTTTTTT. This codes for CATSDPGLAGATGELFF.

CDR3 sequence reads: CASSPTGVNEKLFF. CDR3 sequence (DNA): TGTGCCAGCTCACCTACAGGGGTTAATGAAAAACTGTTTTTT. V and J are TRBV18 and TRBJ1-4, with 7 bases fitting TRBD1. J gave up 4 bases and V 3 bases, and 2 bases lay outside the gene matches. The germline CDR1 and CDR2 sequences are KGHSH and LQKENI. CDR3 length equals 14 residues.

The genes are TRBV11-2 and TRBJ2-5; 7 bases agree with TRBD2. J lost 7 bases, V lost 7 bases, and 12 bases had no gene match. The CDR3 sequence is 14 residues long. The germline gives CDR1 SGHAT, CDR2 FQNNGV. The CDR3 DNA follows: TGTGCCAGCAACCTCAGGGCGGGAGAACGGACCCAGTACTTC. Amino acids: CASNLRAGERTQYF.

The rearrangement uses TRBV30 and TRBJ1-2; 10 bases map to TRBD1. Germline V gene data show CDR1 as GTSNPN and CDR2 as SVGIG (reference sequence). This CDR3 has 15 residues. Trimming took 3 bases from V and 2 from J; bases not matched to a gene: 6. In nucleotides, the CDR3 is TGTGCCTGGAGCGACAGGGGGCCAAACAACTATGGCTACACCTTC. Its translation: CAWSDRGPNNYGYTF.

The chain has TRBV5-1 and TRBJ2-7; 11 positions agree with TRBD2. V dropped 2 bases and J dropped 3; count of bases not matched to a gene: 1. The CDR3 length is 14 residues. In germline, CDR1 is SGHRS, CDR2 YFSETQ. CDR3 sequence reads: CASSFGLAGYEQYF. In DNA form, the CDR3 reads TGCGCCAGCAGCTTCGGACTAGCGGGCTACGAGCAGTACTTC.

The chain carries TRBV19 and TRBJ1-5; TRBD1 matches at 7 bases. The CDR3 length is 14 residues. The junction had 8 bases not matched to a gene; V was cut back by 7 bases and J by 5 bases. Looked up from germline, CDR1 is LNHDA and CDR2 is SQIVND (reference sequence). The CDR3 nucleotides read TGTGCCAGTAACGCGGGACAGAGTTATCAGCCCCAGCATTTT. It encodes CASNAGQSYQPQHF.

Concerning this clone: Other DNA sequences in the sample encode the same CDR3. In DNA form, the CDR3 reads TGTGCCAGCAGCGTGGGTCGGGGAGGCAATCAGCCCCAGCATTTT. It encodes CASSVGRGGNQPQHF. The V and J genes are TRBV9 and TRBJ1-5; no reliable D call. This CDR3 has 15 amino acids. CDR1 SGDLS and CDR2 YYNGEE come from the germline V gene. V was pared by 2 bases and J by 2 bases, with 11 bases between.

This chain connects TRBV10-1 to TRBJ2-2; the match to TRBD2 covers 12 bases. Germline V lookup: CDR1 WNHNN, CDR2 SYGVQD (reference sequence). The J segment lost 5 bases and the V segment lost 6 bases, leaving 7 bases of the junction unmatched. This CDR3 region has 16 residues. Here the CDR3 DNA reads TGCGCCAGCAGCCCTAGCGGGAGGGCGTGGACCGGGGAGCTGTTTTTT. This gives the protein CASSPSGRAWTGELFF.

This clone has only a few counts. The CDR3 nucleotides are TGTGCCAGCAGTTTACTAGCGGTATCCTACGAGCAGTACTTC. The encoded protein is CASSLLAVSYEQYF. The V and J genes are TRBV28 and TRBJ2-7; 7 bases fit TRBD2. Germline lookup yields CDR1 MDHEN and CDR2 SYDVKM. V gave up 2 bases and J gave up 1 base; unmatched junction bases: 2. This CDR3 has 14 amino acids.

This clone occurred once. V usage is TRBV5-1 and J usage is TRBJ2-6; 8 nucleotides line up with TRBD1. The length of the CDR3 is 16 residues. From germline, CDR1 is SGHRS and CDR2 YFSETQ. J was trimmed by 4 bases and V by 7 bases; bases with no gene match: 10. CDR3 in amino acids: CASFPGGAAGANVLTF. CDR3 nucleotides: TGCGCCAGCTTCCCAGGGGGCGCGGCGGGGGCCAACGTCCTGACTTTC.

In its sample, this clone was seen a few times. The DNA for the CDR3 is TGTGCCAGCAGCGTAGATGGCGACATTAGGAATGAGCAGTTCTTC. It is translated as CASSVDGDIRNEQFF. The chain recombines TRBV9 with TRBJ2-1; the D is unclear. CDR1 and CDR2 (germline): SGDLS, YYNGEE. Between the trimmed V and J ends, which lost 0 bases and 7 bases, there was a span of 14 bases. The CDR3 totals 15 residues.

V usage is TRBV10-1 and J usage is TRBJ2-5; D gene unclear. Trimming took 4 bases from V and 2 from J, leaving 8 bases between them. This CDR3 is 13 amino acids long. CDR1 and CDR2 from the germline V gene are WNHNN and SYGVQD (reference sequence). For the CDR3, the DNA is TGCGCCAGCAGTGGAGGTAGGCAAGAGACCCAGTACTTC. This gives the protein CASSGGRQETQYF.

The chain uses TRBV7-8 and TRBJ2-2; no definite D call. Germline CDR1 SGHVS, CDR2 FQNEAQ. The CDR3 is made up of 14 amino acids. Trimming removed 1 base at V and 7 bases at J, with 10 bases between. The CDR3 is CASSLVREVGELFF. CDR3 sequence (DNA): TGTGCCAGCAGCTTAGTTCGAGAGGTCGGGGAGCTGTTTTTT.

This clone is a singleton in its sample. This chain joins TRBV25-1 and TRBJ2-3; 7 positions match TRBD2. This CDR3 region has 15 residues. Trimming cost V 1 base and J 1 base; bases outside gene matches: 2. Germline-derived CDR1 and CDR2 are MGHDK and SYGVNS. CDR3 nucleotides: TGTGCCAGCAGTGAATCGGCGGGAGGCACAGATACGCAGTATTTT. Protein sequence: CASSESAGGTDTQYF.

V is TRBV5-6 and J is TRBJ2-1; 8 positions agree with TRBD1. The CDR3 totals 15 residues. Germline CDR1 reads SGHDT; CDR2 reads YYEEEE. The V and J ends lost 2 bases and 3 bases, in that order; junction bases with no gene match: 4. This chain's CDR3 is CASSLTGQVYNEQFF. The CDR3, as DNA: TGTGCCAGCAGCTTAACGGGACAGGTCTACAATGAGCAGTTCTTC.

This clone appeared once. The gene calls are TRBV29-1 and TRBJ2-7; D is perhaps TRBD1 (5 bases). V shed 6 bases and J shed 0 bases, with 15 bases lying between them. This CDR3 comprises 14 residues. CDR1 SQVTM and CDR2 ANQGSEA come from the germline V gene. The DNA for the CDR3 is TGCAGCGTGAGGCAGGGTCCTAGCTCCTACGAGCAGTACTTC. It yields the protein CSVRQGPSSYEQYF.

This chain uses TRBV7-3 with TRBJ2-1; the match to TRBD2 covers 7 bases. This CDR3 comprises 20 residues. Germline CDR1 is SGHTA and CDR2 is FQGTGA. V shed 10 bases and J 1 base; nucleotides not matched to a gene: 25. In DNA form, the CDR3 reads TGTGCCATCACCCTTGGGGGGGGGTGGATAAGCCATGGGTCCTACAATGAGCAGTTCTTC. Translating gives CAITLGGGWISHGSYNEQFF.

The chain recombines TRBV7-9 with TRBJ2-4; 10 bases match TRBD2. This CDR3 comprises 17 residues. Germline V CDR1 and CDR2: SEHNR, FQNEAQ (reference sequence). V gave up 0 bases and J gave up 8 bases; unmatched junction bases: 10. The DNA for the CDR3 is TGTGCCAGCAGCTTAGCGCGGGCTAGCGGGAGAACGGACATTCAGTACTTC. Translation: CASSLARASGRTDIQYF.

The V and J genes are TRBV10-2 and TRBJ2-1, with TRBD2 as a possible D gene (6 bases). Germline V CDR1 and CDR2: WSHSY, SAAADI. The V end was cut by 6 bases, the J end by 12 bases, with 15 bases between. There are 12 residues in the CDR3. For the CDR3, the DNA is TGCGCCAGCAGCAGGGACTGGGGTGGGCAGTTCTTC. It specifies CASSRDWGGQFF.

The table lists this clone with a count of one. The chain recombines TRBV7-3 with TRBJ2-1; TRBD2 might be the D (7 bases). CDR1 and CDR2 from the germline V gene are SGHTA and FQGTGA. V lost 4 bases and J lost 8, with 12 bases in between. This CDR3 is 13 amino acids long. CDR3 DNA: TGTGCCAGCAGCTCTTTCGGGGGGCATGAGCAGTTCTTC. Encoded protein: CASSSFGGHEQFF.

The chain employs TRBV4-3 and TRBJ1-6; tentative D call: TRBD1 (6 bases). The V gene's germline CDR1 is LGHNA and CDR2 YSLEER. Trimming removed 0 bases from V and 9 bases from J, with 15 bases in between. This CDR3 contains 16 residues. CDR3 sequence (DNA): TGCGCCAGCAGCCAAGATCTTGGGACACTCGCTTCACCCCTCCACTTT. The encoded protein is CASSQDLGTLASPLHF.

The chain is built from TRBV3-1 (or the pseudogene TRBV3-2) and TRBJ2-7, with unresolved D. The CDR3 contains 12 residues. Germline-derived CDR1 and CDR2 are LGHDT and YNNKEL (reference sequence). The V gene lost 4 bases and the J gene lost 1 base, with 5 bases spanning the gap. The CDR3 coding sequence is TGTGCCAGCAGCCTTCGGTCCTACGAGCAGTACTTC. It specifies CASSLRSYEQYF.

The chain recombines TRBV15 with TRBJ2-6, with 10 bases matching TRBD1. The length of the CDR3 is 21 residues. V shed 1 base and J 2 bases; nucleotides not matched to a gene: 14. CDR1 and CDR2 (germline): LNHNV, YYDKDF (reference sequence). The CDR3 loop reads CATSRGGTGTGASTGANVLTF. For the CDR3, the DNA is TGTGCCACCAGCAGAGGCGGTACCGGGACAGGGGCAAGTACTGGGGCCAACGTCCTGACTTTC.

CDR3 loop: CASSGGQGIYTDTQYF. CDR3 DNA sequence: TGCGCCAGCAGCGGGGGACAGGGAATCTACACAGATACGCAGTATTTT. The chain carries TRBV5-1 and TRBJ2-3, with 9 bases aligning to TRBD1. V lost 4 bases, J lost 2 bases, and 8 bases stayed unmatched. CDR1 is SGHRS and CDR2 is YFSETQ in the germline V gene. The CDR3 loop spans 16 amino acids.

The chain is built from TRBV13 and TRBJ2-5; tentatively, D is TRBD2 (5 bases). Trimming cost V 7 bases and J 0 bases, with 9 bases left between them. Germline CDR1 PRHDT, CDR2 FYEKMQ (reference sequence). The CDR3 totals 13 residues. The CDR3 loop is CASKWTDQETQYF. The CDR3 coding sequence is TGTGCCAGCAAATGGACTGACCAAGAGACCCAGTACTTC.

V usage is TRBV25-1 and J usage is TRBJ2-5; D remains ambiguous. The germline gives CDR1 MGHDK, CDR2 SYGVNS. The CDR3 has 15 residues. Deletions cut 8 bases from V and 0 bases from J, with 16 bases between. The CDR3 reads CASGIQTPHQETQYF. The CDR3 nucleotides are TGTGCCAGCGGAATACAGACCCCCCACCAAGAGACCCAGTACTTC.